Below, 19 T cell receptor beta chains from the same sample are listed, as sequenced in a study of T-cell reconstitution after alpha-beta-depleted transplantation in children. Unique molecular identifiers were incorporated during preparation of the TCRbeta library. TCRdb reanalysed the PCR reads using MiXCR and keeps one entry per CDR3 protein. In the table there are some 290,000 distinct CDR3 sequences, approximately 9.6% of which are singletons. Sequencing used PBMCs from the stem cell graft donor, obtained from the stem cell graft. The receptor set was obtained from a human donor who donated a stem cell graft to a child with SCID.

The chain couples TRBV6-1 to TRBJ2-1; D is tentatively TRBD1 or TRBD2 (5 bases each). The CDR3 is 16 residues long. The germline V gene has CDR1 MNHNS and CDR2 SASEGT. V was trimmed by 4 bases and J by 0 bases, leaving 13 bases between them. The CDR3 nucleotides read TGTGCCAGCAGTGGACTGTGGGGGAGCTCCTACAATGAGCAGTTCTTC. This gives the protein CASSGLWGSSYNEQFF.

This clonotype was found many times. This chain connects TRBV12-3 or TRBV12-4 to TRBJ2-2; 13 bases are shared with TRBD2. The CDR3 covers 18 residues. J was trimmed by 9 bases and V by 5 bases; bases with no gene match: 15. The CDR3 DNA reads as TGTGCCAGCAGTCTCCTTGAGGGACTAGCGGGGCATAGGCGGGAGCTGTTTTTT. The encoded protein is CASSLLEGLAGHRRELFF.

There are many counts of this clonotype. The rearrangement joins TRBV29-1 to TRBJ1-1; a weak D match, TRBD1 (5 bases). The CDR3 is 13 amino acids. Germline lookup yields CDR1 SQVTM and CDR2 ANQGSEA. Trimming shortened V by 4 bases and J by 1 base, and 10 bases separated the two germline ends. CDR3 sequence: CSVGGGRNTEAFF. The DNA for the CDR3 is TGCAGCGTTGGCGGGGGAAGGAACACTGAAGCTTTCTTT.

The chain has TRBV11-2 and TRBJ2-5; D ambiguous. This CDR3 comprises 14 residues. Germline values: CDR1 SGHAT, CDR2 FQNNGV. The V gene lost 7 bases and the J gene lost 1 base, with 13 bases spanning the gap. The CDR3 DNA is TGTGCCAGCACCCCCGGCGCACCCCAAGAGACCCAGTACTTC. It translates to CASTPGAPQETQYF.

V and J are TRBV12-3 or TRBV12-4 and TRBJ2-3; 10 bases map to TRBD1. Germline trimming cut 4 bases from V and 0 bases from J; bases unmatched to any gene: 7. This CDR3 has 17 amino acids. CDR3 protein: CASSSGTGEISTDTQYF. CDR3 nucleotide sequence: TGTGCCAGCAGTTCGGGGACAGGGGAAATCAGCACAGATACGCAGTATTTT.

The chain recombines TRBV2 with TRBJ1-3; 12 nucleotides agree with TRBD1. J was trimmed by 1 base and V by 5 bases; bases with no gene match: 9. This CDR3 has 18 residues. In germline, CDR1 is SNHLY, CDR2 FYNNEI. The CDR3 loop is CASSPGTGGSLSGNTIYF. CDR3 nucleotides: TGTGCCAGCAGTCCCGGGACAGGGGGCTCCCTATCTGGAAACACCATATATTTT.

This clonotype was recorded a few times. The CDR3 reads CASSLSGGFTGELFF. As DNA, the CDR3 is TGTGCCAGCAGTTTAAGCGGGGGGTTCACCGGGGAGCTGTTTTTT. This sequence joins TRBV12-3 or TRBV12-4 and TRBJ2-2, with 9 nucleotides matching TRBD2. This CDR3 has 15 residues. The V gene end was trimmed by 2 bases and the J gene end by 4 bases; junction bases not matched to a gene: 2.

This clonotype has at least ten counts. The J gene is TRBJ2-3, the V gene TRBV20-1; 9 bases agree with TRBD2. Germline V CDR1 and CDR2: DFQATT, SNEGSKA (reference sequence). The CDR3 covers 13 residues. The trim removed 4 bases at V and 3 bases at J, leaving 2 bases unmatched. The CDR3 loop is CSATSGVTDTQYF. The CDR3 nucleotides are TGCAGTGCTACTAGCGGGGTGACAGATACGCAGTATTTT.

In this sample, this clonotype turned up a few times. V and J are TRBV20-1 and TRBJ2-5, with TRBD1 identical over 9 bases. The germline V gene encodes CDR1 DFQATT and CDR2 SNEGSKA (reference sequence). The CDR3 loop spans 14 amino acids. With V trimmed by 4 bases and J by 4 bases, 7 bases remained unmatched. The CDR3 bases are TGCAGTGCTACCACCACAGGGGGCCCAGAGACCCAGTACTTC. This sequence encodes CSATTTGGPETQYF.

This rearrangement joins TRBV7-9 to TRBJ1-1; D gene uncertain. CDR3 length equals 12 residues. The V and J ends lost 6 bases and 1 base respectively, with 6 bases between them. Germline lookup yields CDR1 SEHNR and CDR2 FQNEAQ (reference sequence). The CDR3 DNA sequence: TGTGCCAGCAGTCATCGGAACACTGAAGCTTTCTTT. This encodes CASSHRNTEAFF. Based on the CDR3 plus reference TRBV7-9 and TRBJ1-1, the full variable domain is DTGVSQNPRHKITKRGQNVTFRCDPISEHNRLYWYRQTLGQGPEFLTYFQNEAQLEKSRLLSDRFSAERPKGSFSTLEIQRTEQGDSAMYLCASSHRNTEAFFGQGTRLTVV.

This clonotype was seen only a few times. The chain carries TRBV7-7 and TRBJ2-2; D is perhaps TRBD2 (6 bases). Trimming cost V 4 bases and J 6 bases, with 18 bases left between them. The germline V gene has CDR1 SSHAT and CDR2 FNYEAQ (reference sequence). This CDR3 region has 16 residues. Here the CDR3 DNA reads TGTGCCAGCAGCTATGCACCGGGAGCAGTATCCGGGGAGCTGTTTTTT. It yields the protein CASSYAPGAVSGELFF.

CDR3 residues: CAISAGLARGGVYF. As DNA, the CDR3 is TGTGCCATCAGTGCGGGACTAGCGAGGGGCGGCGTATACTTC. The chain links TRBV10-3 to TRBJ2-5, with 10 positions matching TRBD2. The germline CDR1 and CDR2 sequences are ENHRY and SYGVKD. The CDR3 loop spans 14 amino acids. V lost 4 bases and J lost 14; bases outside the gene matches: 13.

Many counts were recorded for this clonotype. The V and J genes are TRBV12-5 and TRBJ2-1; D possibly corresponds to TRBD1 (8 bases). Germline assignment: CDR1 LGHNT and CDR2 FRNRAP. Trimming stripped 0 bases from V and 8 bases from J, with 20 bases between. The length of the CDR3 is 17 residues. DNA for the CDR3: TGTGCTAGTGGTTTGGTACAGGGGGGGCAGCATAGGGATGAGCAGTTCTTC. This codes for CASGLVQGGQHRDEQFF.

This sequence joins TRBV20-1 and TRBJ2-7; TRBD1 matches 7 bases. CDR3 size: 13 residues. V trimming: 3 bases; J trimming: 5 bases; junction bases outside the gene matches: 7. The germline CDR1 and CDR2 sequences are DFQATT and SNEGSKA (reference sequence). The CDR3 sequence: CSASKGAIDEQYF. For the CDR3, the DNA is TGCAGTGCTAGCAAGGGGGCGATCGACGAGCAGTACTTC.

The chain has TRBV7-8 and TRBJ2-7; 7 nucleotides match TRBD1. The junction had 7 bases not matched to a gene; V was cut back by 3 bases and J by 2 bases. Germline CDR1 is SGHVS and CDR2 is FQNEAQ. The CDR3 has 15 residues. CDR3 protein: CASSFDRVGAYEQYF. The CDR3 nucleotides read TGTGCCAGCAGCTTCGACAGGGTGGGTGCCTACGAGCAGTACTTC.

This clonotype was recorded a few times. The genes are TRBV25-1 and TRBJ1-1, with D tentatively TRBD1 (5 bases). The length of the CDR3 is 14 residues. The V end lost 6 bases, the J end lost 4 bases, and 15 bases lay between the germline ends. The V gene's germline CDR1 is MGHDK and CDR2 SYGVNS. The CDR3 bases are TGTGCCAGCAGAGTCGAGACAGAACGCACTGAAGCTTTCTTT. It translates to CASRVETERTEAFF.

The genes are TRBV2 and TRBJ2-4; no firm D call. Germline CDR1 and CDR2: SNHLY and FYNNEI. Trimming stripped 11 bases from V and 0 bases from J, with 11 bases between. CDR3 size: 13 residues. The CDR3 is CAYRGLAKNIQYF. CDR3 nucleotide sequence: TGTGCCTATCGTGGTCTAGCCAAAAACATTCAGTACTTC.

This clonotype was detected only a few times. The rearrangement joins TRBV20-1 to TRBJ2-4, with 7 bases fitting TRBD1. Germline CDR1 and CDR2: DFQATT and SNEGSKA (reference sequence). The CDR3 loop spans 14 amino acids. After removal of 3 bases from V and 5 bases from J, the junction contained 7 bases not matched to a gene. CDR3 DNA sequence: TGCAGTGCTAGGGAGGACAGGACAGAAAACATTCAGTACTTC. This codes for CSAREDRTENIQYF.

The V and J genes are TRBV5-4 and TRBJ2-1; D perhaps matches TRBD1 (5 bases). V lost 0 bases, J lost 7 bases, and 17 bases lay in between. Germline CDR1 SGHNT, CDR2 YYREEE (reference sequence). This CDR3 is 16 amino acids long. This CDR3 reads CASSLAVARVDNEQFF. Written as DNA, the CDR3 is TGTGCCAGCAGCTTGGCCGTGGCCAGGGTCGATAATGAGCAGTTCTTC.